This record concerns one T cell receptor (beta chain) sequence. Its antigen is unknown. The data belong to a study of long-term antiretroviral therapy in people with HIV. On the study more broadly: Samples collected earliest predate the 2015 immediate-ART recommendation by about a decade. Study-wide results and caveats: Within the repertoire, clones expanded before ART were dominant at all time points. Following ART, diversity rose but still fell short of transplant donor controls.

V shed 5 bases and J shed 7 bases, with 15 bases lying between them. This CDR3 is built from 14 residues. The germline V gene encodes CDR1 LNHDA and CDR2 SQIVND (reference sequence). immunoSEQ v3.0 was run at survey level. The table came from immunoSEQ multiplex PCR; TCRdb's copy has only in-frame clones and leaves some out. The sample has roughly 12,000 clones, about four fifths seen once. The genes are TRBV19 and TRBJ1-5; D is possibly TRBD1 (5 bases). This receptor was taken from a man in his forties or fifties with HIV. Source: unsorted PBMCs, taken 1.2 years after starting antiretroviral therapy. The CDR3 protein is CASSPGWGSQPQHF. The CDR3 bases are TGTGCCAGTAGTCCGGGTTGGGGGAGCCAGCCCCAGCATTTT.